This TCR beta chain stems from a study of control samples from healthy donors and cancer patients. This table comes from immunoSEQ multiplex PCR, and its TCRdb copy is limited to in-frame clones, with some not included. The repertoire has about 89,000 clones, approximately 89% of them found once; the top ten carry 21%. The V gene lost 0 bases and the J gene lost 10 bases, with 18 bases spanning the gap. This CDR3 comprises 15 residues. Germline CDR1 and CDR2: KGHSH and LQKENI. This clone showed up just once. The sequenced sample was blood. The sequence was collected from a man younger than 45 in good health. The chain is built from TRBV18 and TRBJ1-1; D not resolved. Here the CDR3 reads CASSPPRVEGGRAFF. Written as DNA, the CDR3 is TGTGCCAGCTCACCACCGCGGGTAGAGGGAGGGAGAGCTTTCTTT.